This T cell receptor beta chain appears in the sequencing data of a study of cytomegalovirus exposure and HLA in healthy donors. Germline-derived CDR1 and CDR2 are MNHEY and SMNVEV (reference sequence). The CDR3 extends over 16 amino acids. V was pared by 3 bases and J by 1 base, with 8 bases of the junction left unmatched. Study-wide points: Generally TCR sequences proved uncommon, though certain public TCRs appeared in numerous donors.

The assay was immunoSEQ multiplex PCR, and TCRdb's table has in-frame clones only and misses some. There are over 75,000 clones in the sample; about 85% occur only once, and approximately 20% lies in the top ten. Concerning this clone: Antigen specificity is unknown.

The chain couples TRBV27 to TRBJ2-7; 8 nucleotides agree with TRBD1. This TCR was sampled from a man aged 18 to 30 in good health and CMV-seropositive. Material: PBMCs. CDR3 amino acids: CASSFHGQGSSYEQYF. DNA for the CDR3: TGTGCCAGCAGTTTTCACGGACAGGGCTCGTCCTACGAGCAGTACTTC.